This is a list of T cell receptor beta chains from one sample in a study of T cell responses to AZD1222 COVID-19 vaccine. Libraries were prepared by immunoSEQ multiplex PCR; TCRdb keeps only in-frame clonotypes and omits some of them. The profile shows 150,000 to 180,000 clones, over 80% of them singletons. The input for sequencing was peripheral blood, taken 28 days after the second AZD1222 dose. The receptor set was obtained from an adult who received the AZD1222 COVID-19 vaccine. The CDR3 runs from the conserved cysteine through the conserved F or W. A D gene is named only where the DNA matches it firmly. A clone size is listed for some rows: how often the clone was seen (once, few, many), or a class if it is expanded.

CDR3	DNA	size	D	J	V
CSVEGLAGAPGYNEQFF	TGCAGCGTTGAGGGGCTAGCGGGAGCCCCGGGTTACAATGAGCAGTTCTTC	few	TRBD2	TRBJ2-1	TRBV29-1
CASSLEPPFEAFF	TGCGCCAGCAGCTTGGAACCCCCCTTTGAAGCTTTCTTT	.	.	TRBJ1-1	TRBV5-1
CASIYWGGVDTGELFF	TGTGCCAGCATCTATTGGGGGGGCGTCGACACCGGGGAGCTGTTTTTT	.	.	TRBJ2-2	TRBV5-6
CASSPGTLSWGSYGYTF	TGTGCCAGCTCACCAGGCACCCTATCATGGGGGAGCTATGGCTACACCTTC	.	.	TRBJ1-2	TRBV18
CSASLLAGDINEQFF	TGCAGTGCTAGTCTCCTAGCGGGAGATATCAATGAGCAGTTCTTC	once	TRBD2	TRBJ2-1	TRBV20-1
CASSGAKYEQYF	TGTGCCAGCAGTGGCGCCAAATACGAGCAGTACTTC	.	.	TRBJ2-7	TRBV28
CASSTRTAKDSGANVLTF	TGTGCCAGCAGTACGAGGACAGCAAAAGATTCTGGGGCCAACGTCCTGACTTTC	.	.	TRBJ2-6	TRBV2
CASSVRDLGNTIYF	TGTGCCAGCAGCGTAAGGGACCTCGGAAACACCATATATTTT	once	.	TRBJ1-3	TRBV9
CASSAQVGNEQFF	TGTGCCAGCAGCGCACAGGTAGGCAATGAGCAGTTCTTC	.	.	TRBJ2-1	TRBV9
CASNLQGGGEKLFF	TGTGCCAGCAACCTACAGGGAGGAGGTGAAAAACTGTTTTTT	.	.	TRBJ1-4	TRBV6-5